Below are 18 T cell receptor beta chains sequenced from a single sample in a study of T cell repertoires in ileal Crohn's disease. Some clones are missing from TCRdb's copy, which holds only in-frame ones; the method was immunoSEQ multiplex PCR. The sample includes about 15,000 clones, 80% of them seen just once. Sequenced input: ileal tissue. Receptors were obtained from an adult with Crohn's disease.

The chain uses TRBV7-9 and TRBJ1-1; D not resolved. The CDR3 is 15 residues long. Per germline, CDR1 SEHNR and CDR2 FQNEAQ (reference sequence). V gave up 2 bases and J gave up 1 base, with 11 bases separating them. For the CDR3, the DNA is TGTGCCAGCAGCTTAAGCGCCCTGAAGAACACTGAAGCTTTCTTT. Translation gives CASSLSALKNTEAFF.

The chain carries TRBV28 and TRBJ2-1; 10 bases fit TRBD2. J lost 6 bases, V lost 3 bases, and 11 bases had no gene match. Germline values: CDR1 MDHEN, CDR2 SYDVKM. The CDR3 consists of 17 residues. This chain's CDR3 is CASSLGGASGSSNEQFF. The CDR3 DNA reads TGTGCCAGCAGTTTGGGAGGGGCTAGCGGGAGTTCCAATGAGCAGTTCTTC.

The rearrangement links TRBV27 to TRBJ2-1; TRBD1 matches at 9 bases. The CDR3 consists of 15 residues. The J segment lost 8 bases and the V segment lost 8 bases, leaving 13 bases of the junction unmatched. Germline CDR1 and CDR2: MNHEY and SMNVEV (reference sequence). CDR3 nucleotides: TGTGCCAGCGGAATATTGGACAGGGGTATAGATGAGCAGTTCTTC. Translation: CASGILDRGIDEQFF.

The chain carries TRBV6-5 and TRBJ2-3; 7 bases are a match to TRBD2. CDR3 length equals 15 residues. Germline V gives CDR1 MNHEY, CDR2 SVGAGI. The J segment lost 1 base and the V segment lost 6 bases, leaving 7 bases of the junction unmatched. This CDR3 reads CASRTRSGGTDTQYF. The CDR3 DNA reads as TGTGCCAGCAGAACAAGGAGCGGGGGCACAGATACGCAGTATTTT.

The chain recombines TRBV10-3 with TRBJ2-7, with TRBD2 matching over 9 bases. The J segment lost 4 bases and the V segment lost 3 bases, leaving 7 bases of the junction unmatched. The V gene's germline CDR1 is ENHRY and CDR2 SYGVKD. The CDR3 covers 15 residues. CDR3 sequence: CAISEGLAGSYEQYF. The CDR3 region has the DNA TGTGCCATCAGTGAAGGGCTAGCGGGGTCTTACGAGCAGTACTTC.

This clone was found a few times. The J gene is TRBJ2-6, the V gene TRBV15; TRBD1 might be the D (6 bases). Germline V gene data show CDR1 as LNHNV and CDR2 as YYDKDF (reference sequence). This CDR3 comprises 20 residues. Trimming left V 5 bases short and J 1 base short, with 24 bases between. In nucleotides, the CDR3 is TGTGCCACCAGCGGAAGCTGGGGTACAGGGCCCTATTCTGGGGCCAACGTCCTGACTTTC. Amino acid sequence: CATSGSWGTGPYSGANVLTF.

CDR3 sequence reads: CASSHYGTTSDTQYF. The CDR3 bases are TGTGCCAGCAGCCATTACGGGACTACATCCGATACGCAGTATTTT. This chain uses TRBV5-6 with TRBJ2-3, with 7 nucleotides matching TRBD2. J was trimmed by 6 bases and V by 4 bases; bases with no gene match: 11. Germline V gene sequence: CDR1 SGHDT, CDR2 YYEEEE. The CDR3 has 15 amino acids.

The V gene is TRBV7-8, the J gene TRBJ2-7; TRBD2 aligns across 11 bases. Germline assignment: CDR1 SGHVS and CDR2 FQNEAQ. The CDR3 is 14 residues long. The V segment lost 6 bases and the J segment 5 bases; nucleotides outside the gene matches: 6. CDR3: CASSPLAGGDEQYV. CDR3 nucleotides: TGTGCCAGCAGTCCTCTAGCGGGAGGAGACGAGCAGTACGTC.

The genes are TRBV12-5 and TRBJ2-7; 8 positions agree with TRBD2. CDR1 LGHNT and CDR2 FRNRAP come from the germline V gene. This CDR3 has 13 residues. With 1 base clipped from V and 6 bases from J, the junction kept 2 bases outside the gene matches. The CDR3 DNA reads TGTGCTAGTGGTTTGGGCGCGGGGGGCGAGCAGTACTTC. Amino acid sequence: CASGLGAGGEQYF.

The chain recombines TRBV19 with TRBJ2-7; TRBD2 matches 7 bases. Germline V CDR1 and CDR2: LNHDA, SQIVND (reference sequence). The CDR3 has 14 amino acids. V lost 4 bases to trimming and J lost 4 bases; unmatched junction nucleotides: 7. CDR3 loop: CASSTLSGAYEQYF. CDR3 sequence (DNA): TGTGCCAGTAGTACCCTCAGCGGGGCTTACGAGCAGTACTTC.

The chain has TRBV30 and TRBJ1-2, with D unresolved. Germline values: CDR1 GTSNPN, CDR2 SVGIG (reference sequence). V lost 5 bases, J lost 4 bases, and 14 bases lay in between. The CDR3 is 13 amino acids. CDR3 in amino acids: CAWERPLPYGYTF. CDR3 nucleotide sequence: TGTGCCTGGGAGAGGCCTCTACCCTATGGCTACACCTTC. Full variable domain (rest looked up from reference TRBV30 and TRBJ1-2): SQTIHQWPATLVQPVGSPLSLECTVEGTSNPNLYWYRQAAGRGLQLLFYSVGIGQISSEVPQNLSASRPQDRQFILSSKKLLLSDSGFYLCAWERPLPYGYTFGSGTRLTVV.

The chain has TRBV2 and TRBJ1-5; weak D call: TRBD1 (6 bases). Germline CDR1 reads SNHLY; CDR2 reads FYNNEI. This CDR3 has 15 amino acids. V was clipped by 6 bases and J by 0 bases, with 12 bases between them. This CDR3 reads CASRGGSYSNQPQHF. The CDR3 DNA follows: TGTGCCAGCAGAGGGGGATCCTATAGCAATCAGCCCCAGCATTTT.

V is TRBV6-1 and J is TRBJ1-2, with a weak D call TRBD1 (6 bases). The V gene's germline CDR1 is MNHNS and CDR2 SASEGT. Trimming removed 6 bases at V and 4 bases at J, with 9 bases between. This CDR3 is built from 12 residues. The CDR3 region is CASSGQSYGYTF. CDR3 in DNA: TGTGCCAGCAGCGGACAGTCCTATGGCTACACCTTC.

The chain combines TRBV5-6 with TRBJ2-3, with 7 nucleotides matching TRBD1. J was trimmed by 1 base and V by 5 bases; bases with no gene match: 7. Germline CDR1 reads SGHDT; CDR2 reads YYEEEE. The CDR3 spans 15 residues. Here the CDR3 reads CASRQDRSGTDTQYF. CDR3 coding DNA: TGTGCCAGCAGGCAGGACAGGTCGGGCACAGATACGCAGTATTTT.

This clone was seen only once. CDR3 sequence: CASSEHRANYGYTF. The CDR3 DNA is TGCGCCAGCAGCGAGCACAGAGCTAACTATGGCTACACCTTC. The chain links TRBV4-3 to TRBJ1-2; D is unresolved. The CDR3 sequence is 14 residues long. In germline, CDR1 is LGHNA, CDR2 YSLEER. Trimming shortened V by 5 bases and J by 0 bases, and 10 bases separated the two germline ends.

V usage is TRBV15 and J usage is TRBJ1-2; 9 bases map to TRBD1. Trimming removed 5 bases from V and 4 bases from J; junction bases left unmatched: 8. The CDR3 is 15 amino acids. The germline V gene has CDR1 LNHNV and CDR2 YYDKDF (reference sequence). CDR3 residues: CATSEGTGYGYGYTF. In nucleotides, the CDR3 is TGTGCCACCAGCGAGGGGACAGGGTATGGCTATGGCTACACCTTC.

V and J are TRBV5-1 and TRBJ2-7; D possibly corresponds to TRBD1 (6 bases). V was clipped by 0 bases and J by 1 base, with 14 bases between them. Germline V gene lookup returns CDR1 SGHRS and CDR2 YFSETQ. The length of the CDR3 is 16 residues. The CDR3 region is CASSLGTVGFSYEQYF. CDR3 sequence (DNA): TGCGCCAGCAGCTTGGGGACAGTGGGTTTTTCCTACGAGCAGTACTTC.

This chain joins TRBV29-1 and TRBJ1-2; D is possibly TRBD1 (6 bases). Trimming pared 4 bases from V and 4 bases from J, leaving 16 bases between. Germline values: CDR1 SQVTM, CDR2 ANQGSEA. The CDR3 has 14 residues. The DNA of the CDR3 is TGCAGCGTTGTGGGAACAGGGACGGGCTATGGCTACACCTTC. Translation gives CSVVGTGTGYGYTF.